Listed below are T cell receptor beta chains from one sample, sequenced in a study of spatial heterogeneity in lung cancer. TCRdb used MiXCR to reprocess the 5' RACE reads, holding one entry per CDR3 protein. The profile shows about 3,500 distinct CDR3 sequences, around a quarter of them singletons. The sequencing used lung tumor tissue, collected at surgery. These receptors came from a male donor with early-stage non-small cell lung cancer. Both conserved end residues are part of each CDR3. Each record gives: clone size, J gene, V gene, D gene, CDR3 length, CDR3 DNA, CDR3 protein. D genes are given only for firm matches. Size values are once, few and many counts, or a class for expanded clones, and some rows have none.

abundance: once; j_gene: TRBJ1-1; v_gene: TRBV6-1; d_gene: -; len: 13; CDR3nt: TGTGCCAGCAGTGTGACAGATAACACTGAAGCTTTCTTT; CDR3aa: CASSVTDNTEAFF
abundance: medium-sized; j_gene: TRBJ1-1; v_gene: TRBV12-3/TRBV12-4; d_gene: TRBD1; len: 16; CDR3nt: TGTGCCAGCAGTTTACCGGACAGGTCCTACACCACTGAAGCTTTCTTT; CDR3aa: CASSLPDRSYTTEAFF
abundance: medium-sized; j_gene: TRBJ1-2; v_gene: TRBV10-2; d_gene: -; len: 13; CDR3nt: TGCGCCAGCAGCCTCGGACACTCCTATGGCTACACCTTC; CDR3aa: CASSLGHSYGYTF
abundance: -; j_gene: TRBJ2-7; v_gene: TRBV11-2; d_gene: TRBD1; len: 15; CDR3nt: TGTGCCAGCAGCCCTTTTTGGGACAGCTCCTACGAGCAGTACTTC; CDR3aa: CASSPFWDSSYEQYF
abundance: medium-sized; j_gene: TRBJ2-2; v_gene: TRBV28; d_gene: TRBD1; len: 16; CDR3nt: TGTGCCAGCAGTTTAGTGGACAGGGGGCTCTCCGGGGAGCTGTTTTTT; CDR3aa: CASSLVDRGLSGELFF
abundance: -; j_gene: TRBJ2-3; v_gene: TRBV30; d_gene: -; len: 15; CDR3nt: TGTGCCTGGAGCGCCGACGGGGATGGCACAGATACGCAGTATTTT; CDR3aa: CAWSADGDGTDTQYF
abundance: -; j_gene: TRBJ2-6; v_gene: TRBV2; d_gene: -; len: 15; CDR3nt: TGTGCCAAAAAGGACGGTGACTCTGGGGCCAACGTCCTGACTTTC; CDR3aa: CAKKDGDSGANVLTF
abundance: large; j_gene: TRBJ2-5; v_gene: TRBV4-1; d_gene: TRBD1; len: 13; CDR3nt: TGCGCCAGCAGTGGAACAGGGGAAGAGACCCAGTACTTC; CDR3aa: CASSGTGEETQYF
abundance: -; j_gene: TRBJ2-7; v_gene: TRBV11-2; d_gene: -; len: 15; CDR3nt: TGTGCCAGCAGCTTAGCGATCGGACAGTCCTACGAGCAGTACTTC; CDR3aa: CASSLAIGQSYEQYF
abundance: medium-sized; j_gene: TRBJ2-3; v_gene: TRBV28; d_gene: -; len: 13; CDR3nt: TGTGCCAGCAGTCGACCCGGCTCAGATACGCAGTATTTT; CDR3aa: CASSRPGSDTQYF
abundance: few; j_gene: TRBJ1-3; v_gene: TRBV28; d_gene: TRBD1; len: 19; CDR3nt: TGTGCCAGCAGCCCGCCGGGACAGTATCTTGTCCAAAATGGAAACACCATATATTTT; CDR3aa: CASSPPGQYLVQNGNTIYF
abundance: large; j_gene: TRBJ1-6; v_gene: TRBV6-6; d_gene: -; len: 14; CDR3nt: TGTGCCAGCAGCAACCGGGCCTCGGATTCACCCCTCCACTTT; CDR3aa: CASSNRASDSPLHF
abundance: many; j_gene: TRBJ2-4; v_gene: TRBV2; d_gene: -; len: 16; CDR3nt: TGTGCCAGCAGTTCCCCACCACAGGGAGGGGAAAACATTCAGTACTTC; CDR3aa: CASSSPPQGGENIQYF
abundance: few; j_gene: TRBJ2-5; v_gene: TRBV6-5; d_gene: -; len: 11; CDR3nt: TGTGCCAGCAGTGGGACGGAGACCCAGTACTTC; CDR3aa: CASSGTETQYF
abundance: many; j_gene: TRBJ2-1; v_gene: TRBV5-6; d_gene: TRBD2; len: 16; CDR3nt: TGTGCCAGCAGCCCAGTGACTAGCGGGAGATTCTATGAGCAGTTCTTC; CDR3aa: CASSPVTSGRFYEQFF
abundance: medium-sized; j_gene: TRBJ1-2; v_gene: TRBV6-6; d_gene: -; len: 13; CDR3nt: TGTGCCAGCAGGGTACAGGGAACCCATGGCTACACCTTC; CDR3aa: CASRVQGTHGYTF
abundance: few; j_gene: TRBJ2-2; v_gene: TRBV7-2; d_gene: -; len: 15; CDR3nt: TGTGCCAGCAGCGGTAGACTATCACTAACCGGGGAGCTGTTTTTT; CDR3aa: CASSGRLSLTGELFF
abundance: many; j_gene: TRBJ2-1; v_gene: TRBV29-1; d_gene: TRBD2; len: 14; CDR3nt: TGCAGCGTTGTTTTTGGGACTAGTATTTATGAGCAGTTCTTC; CDR3aa: CSVVFGTSIYEQFF
abundance: medium-sized; j_gene: TRBJ2-2; v_gene: TRBV5-1; d_gene: TRBD2; len: 17; CDR3nt: TGCGCCAGCAGCTTCTCTAGCGGGAGTTCTAACACCGGGGAGCTGTTTTTT; CDR3aa: CASSFSSGSSNTGELFF
abundance: medium-sized; j_gene: TRBJ2-1; v_gene: TRBV2; d_gene: -; len: 13; CDR3nt: TGTGCCAGTCTCCGGGACACCTACAATGAGCAGTTCTTC; CDR3aa: CASLRDTYNEQFF
abundance: few; j_gene: TRBJ2-3; v_gene: TRBV30; d_gene: TRBD1; len: 15; CDR3nt: TGTGCCTGGTCTTCCGAGGGGACAGGGACAGATACGCAGTATTTT; CDR3aa: CAWSSEGTGTDTQYF
abundance: medium-sized; j_gene: TRBJ1-5; v_gene: TRBV27; d_gene: -; len: 15; CDR3nt: TGTGCCAGCGGAGAAGTCGCCGGAGGCAATCAGCCCCAGCATTTT; CDR3aa: CASGEVAGGNQPQHF
abundance: -; j_gene: TRBJ2-1; v_gene: TRBV11-2; d_gene: TRBD2; len: 15; CDR3nt: TGTGCCAGCAGGTCCCCGGGACTAGTTTCTTACGAGCAGTTCTTC; CDR3aa: CASRSPGLVSYEQFF
abundance: once; j_gene: TRBJ2-4; v_gene: TRBV6-5; d_gene: TRBD1; len: 17; CDR3nt: TGTGCCAGCAGTTGGGACAGGGAAACCTTAGCCAAAAACATTCAGTACTTC; CDR3aa: CASSWDRETLAKNIQYF
abundance: medium-sized; j_gene: TRBJ2-1; v_gene: TRBV7-2; d_gene: -; len: 15; CDR3nt: TGTGCCAGCAGCTCCAGAGGGAGCTCCTACAATGAGCAGTTCTTC; CDR3aa: CASSSRGSSYNEQFF
abundance: medium-sized; j_gene: TRBJ2-2; v_gene: TRBV4-1; d_gene: -; len: 20; CDR3nt: TGCGCCAGCAGCCAAGATATTTTTATCCGTGGCGGACCGAACACCGGGGAGCTGTTTTTT; CDR3aa: CASSQDIFIRGGPNTGELFF
abundance: few; j_gene: TRBJ2-7; v_gene: TRBV5-5; d_gene: TRBD2; len: 15; CDR3nt: TGTGCCAGCAGCCCGGGACTAGCGGTACCCTACGAGCAGTACTTC; CDR3aa: CASSPGLAVPYEQYF
abundance: medium-sized; j_gene: TRBJ2-5; v_gene: TRBV15; d_gene: -; len: 16; CDR3nt: TGTGCCACCAGCAGAGATTATGGTTTGGGCGAAGAGACCCAGTACTTC; CDR3aa: CATSRDYGLGEETQYF
abundance: -; j_gene: TRBJ2-5; v_gene: TRBV6-1; d_gene: -; len: 14; CDR3nt: TGTGCCAGCAGTGAAGCGCAAGGGCTGGGGACCCAGTACTTC; CDR3aa: CASSEAQGLGTQYF
abundance: -; j_gene: TRBJ2-3; v_gene: TRBV9; d_gene: -; len: 13; CDR3nt: TGTGCCAGCAGCGAAAGGCCCACAGATACGCAGTATTTT; CDR3aa: CASSERPTDTQYF
abundance: -; j_gene: TRBJ2-3; v_gene: TRBV7-2; d_gene: -; len: 14; CDR3nt: TGTGCCAGCAGCTCCTTACTTCCCCCAGATACGCAGTATTTT; CDR3aa: CASSSLLPPDTQYF
abundance: medium-sized; j_gene: TRBJ2-1; v_gene: TRBV24-1; d_gene: -; len: 15; CDR3nt: TGTGCCACCTCGGACCGGGACAAAGCGTTCAATGAGCAGTTCTTC; CDR3aa: CATSDRDKAFNEQFF
abundance: -; j_gene: TRBJ2-4; v_gene: TRBV19; d_gene: TRBD1; len: 17; CDR3nt: TGTGCCAGTAGTATACTCGGGACAGTCCTAGCCAAAAACATTCAGTACTTC; CDR3aa: CASSILGTVLAKNIQYF
abundance: many; j_gene: TRBJ2-4; v_gene: TRBV27; d_gene: -; len: 17; CDR3nt: TGTGCCAGCAGTTTATCTTTTTCGGAGGAAGCCAAAAACATTCAGTACTTC; CDR3aa: CASSLSFSEEAKNIQYF
abundance: large; j_gene: TRBJ1-5; v_gene: TRBV2; d_gene: -; len: 15; CDR3nt: TGTGCCAGCAGTGTTGGGGGAACTAGCAATCAGCCCCAGCATTTT; CDR3aa: CASSVGGTSNQPQHF
abundance: medium-sized; j_gene: TRBJ2-1; v_gene: TRBV20-1; d_gene: -; len: 18; CDR3nt: TGCAGTGCTAAACCAGATCCCGGGAAAGAGGTCCCCTACAATGAGCAGTTCTTC; CDR3aa: CSAKPDPGKEVPYNEQFF
abundance: few; j_gene: TRBJ2-1; v_gene: TRBV7-9; d_gene: -; len: 17; CDR3nt: TGTGCCAGCAGCTTACCCCGCCGACTAGGCCCCTACAATGAGCAGTTCTTC; CDR3aa: CASSLPRRLGPYNEQFF
abundance: medium-sized; j_gene: TRBJ2-7; v_gene: TRBV28; d_gene: TRBD2; len: 13; CDR3nt: TGTGCCAGCAGTTTTGCGGGAGTACGCGAGCAGTACTTC; CDR3aa: CASSFAGVREQYF
abundance: -; j_gene: TRBJ2-5; v_gene: TRBV6-6; d_gene: -; len: 13; CDR3nt: TGTGCCAGCAGTTACCAGGCACAAGAGACCCAGTACTTC; CDR3aa: CASSYQAQETQYF
abundance: -; j_gene: TRBJ2-5; v_gene: TRBV6-5; d_gene: -; len: 14; CDR3nt: TGTGCCAGCAGTTACTCATCCGGGGAGGAGACCCAGTACTTC; CDR3aa: CASSYSSGEETQYF